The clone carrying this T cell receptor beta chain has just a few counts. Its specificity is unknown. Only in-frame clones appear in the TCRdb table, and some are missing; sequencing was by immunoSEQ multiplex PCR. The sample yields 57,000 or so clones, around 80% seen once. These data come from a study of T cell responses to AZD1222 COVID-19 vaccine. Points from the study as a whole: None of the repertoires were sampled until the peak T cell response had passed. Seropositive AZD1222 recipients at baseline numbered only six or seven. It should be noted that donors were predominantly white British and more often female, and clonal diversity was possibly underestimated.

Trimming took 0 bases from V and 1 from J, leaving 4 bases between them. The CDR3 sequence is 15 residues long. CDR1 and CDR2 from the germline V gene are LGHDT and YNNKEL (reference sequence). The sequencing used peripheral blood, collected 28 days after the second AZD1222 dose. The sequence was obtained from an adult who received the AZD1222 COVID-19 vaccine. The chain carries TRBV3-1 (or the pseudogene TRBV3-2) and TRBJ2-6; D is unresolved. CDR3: CASSQDTSGANVLTF. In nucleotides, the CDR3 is TGTGCCAGCAGCCAAGATACTTCTGGGGCCAACGTCCTGACTTTC.